This TCR beta chain was found in a study of shared T cell receptors in the human thymus. V gave up 7 bases and J gave up 0 bases, with 31 bases separating them. The CDR3 length is 20 residues. Germline V CDR1 and CDR2: LNHDA, SQIVND (reference sequence). Data came from immunoSEQ multiplex PCR; TCRdb stores just in-frame clones and leaves some out. The data contain hundreds of thousands of clones, approximately 89% of them seen just once; the ten biggest clones take up roughly 0.0086%. The same sample was also used in a study of human thymus T cells.

This chain connects TRBV19 to TRBJ2-7; D is perhaps TRBD2 (7 bases). This TCR derives from a boy younger than two with a congenital heart defect. Material: thymocytes. Written as DNA, the CDR3 is TGTGCCAGTACCCTTCACTCGAAGCCACCCGAGGGGGGGAGCTCCTACGAGCAGTACTTC. Its translation is CASTLHSKPPEGGSSYEQYF.